The 9 T cell receptor beta chains below were found in one sample sequenced in a study of cytomegalovirus exposure and HLA in healthy donors. Data came from immunoSEQ multiplex PCR; TCRdb stores just in-frame clones and leaves some out. Found here are about 260,000 clones, less than 95% of them singletons; the top ten hold approximately 3.1%. The sequenced sample consisted of PBMCs. The receptor source for this set is a woman aged 25 to 39 in good health and CMV-seronegative.

The V and J genes are TRBV4-1 and TRBJ2-7, with D uncertain. V dropped 0 bases and J dropped 3 bases, with 12 bases sitting between them. Germline CDR1 MGHRA, CDR2 YSYEKL. The CDR3 covers 15 residues. Here the CDR3 DNA reads TGCGCCAGCAGCCAAGATCGACACGGAAACTACGAGCAGTACTTC. Translated: CASSQDRHGNYEQYF.

The chain links TRBV19 to TRBJ2-7; D may be TRBD2 (6 bases). Germline assignment: CDR1 LNHDA and CDR2 SQIVND (reference sequence). V was shortened by 6 bases and J by 0 bases, with 9 bases between the two germline ends. The CDR3 totals 13 residues. CDR3 DNA sequence: TGTGCCAGTAGCAGGAGGGACTCCTACGAGCAGTACTTC. It encodes CASSRRDSYEQYF.

This clone has only one observation. The V gene is TRBV7-2, the J gene TRBJ2-3; D is possibly TRBD2 (6 bases). Trimming took 2 bases from V and 4 from J, leaving 7 bases between them. Germline loops: CDR1 SGHTA, CDR2 FQGNSA. The CDR3 runs 13 residues. CDR3 DNA sequence: TGTGCCAGCAGCTTACCGGGGGCAGATACGCAGTATTTT. This gives the protein CASSLPGADTQYF.

Only one count was recorded for this clone. J is TRBJ1-5 and V is TRBV27, with a tentative D call TRBD1 (5 bases). CDR3 length: 16 amino acids. Germline V lookup: CDR1 MNHEY, CDR2 SMNVEV (reference sequence). Trimming cost V 6 bases and J 1 base, with 16 bases left between them. CDR3 sequence reads: CASSHTSGGSNQPQHF. The CDR3 bases are TGTGCCAGCAGCCATACTAGTGGGGGGAGCAATCAGCCCCAGCATTTT.

The rearrangement links TRBV12-2 to TRBJ2-2. TRBV12-2 is a pseudogene segment. The CDR3 spans 12 residues. The CDR3 loop is CATSANTGELFF. The CDR3 DNA follows: TGTGCAACTTCAGCTAACACCGGGGAGCTGTTTTTT.

This chain connects TRBV2 to TRBJ2-7; TRBD1 is a possible D gene (5 bases). Per germline, CDR1 SNHLY and CDR2 FYNNEI. This CDR3 spans 13 amino acids. V was pared by 5 bases and J by 3 bases, with 11 bases between. The CDR3, as DNA: TGTGCCAGCAGTCAGGGAAACTACTACGAGCAGTACTTC. Protein sequence: CASSQGNYYEQYF.

V gene TRBV13 combines with J gene TRBJ2-1, with D tentatively TRBD2 (5 bases). This CDR3 is 17 amino acids long. Trimming shortened V by 8 bases and J by 0 bases, and 20 bases separated the two germline ends. Germline loops: CDR1 PRHDT, CDR2 FYEKMQ (reference sequence). In nucleotides, the CDR3 is TGTGCCAGCGGAAATCGAAGGGCTACTAGCTCCTACAATGAGCAGTTCTTC. Protein: CASGNRRATSSYNEQFF.

This clone is a singleton in its sample. The chain has TRBV18 and TRBJ2-1; a possible D gene is TRBD2 (5 bases). The germline gives CDR1 KGHSH, CDR2 LQKENI. V was shortened by 3 bases and J by 8 bases, with 14 bases between the two germline ends. The CDR3 runs 14 residues. The CDR3 reads CASSPPGSGDEQFF. DNA of the CDR3: TGTGCCAGCTCACCCCCAGGCAGCGGCGATGAGCAGTTCTTC.

The rearrangement uses TRBV15 and TRBJ1-5; no firm D call. The CDR3 loop spans 15 amino acids. Between the trimmed V and J ends, which lost 3 bases and 1 base, there was a span of 10 bases. Germline CDR1 reads LNHNV; CDR2 reads YYDKDF (reference sequence). The CDR3 nucleotides read TGTGCCACCAGCAGGGGAGGTCGAAGCAATCAGCCCCAGCATTTT. It translates to CATSRGGRSNQPQHF.